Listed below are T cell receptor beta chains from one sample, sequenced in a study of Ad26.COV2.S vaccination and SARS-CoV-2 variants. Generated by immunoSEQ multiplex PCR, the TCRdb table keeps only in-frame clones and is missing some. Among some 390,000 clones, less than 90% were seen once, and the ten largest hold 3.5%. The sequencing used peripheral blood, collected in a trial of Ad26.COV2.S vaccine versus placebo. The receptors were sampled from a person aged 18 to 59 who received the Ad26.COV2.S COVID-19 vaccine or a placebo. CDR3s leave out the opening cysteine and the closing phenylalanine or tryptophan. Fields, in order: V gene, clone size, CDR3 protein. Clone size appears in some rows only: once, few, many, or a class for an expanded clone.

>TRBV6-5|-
ASSRQGAGANVLT
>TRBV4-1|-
ASSQVQGEETQY
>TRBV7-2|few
ASSPDGSTYGYT
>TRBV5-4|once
ASSLDTSGIYEQY
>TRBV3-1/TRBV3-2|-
ASSQGDLHNSPLH
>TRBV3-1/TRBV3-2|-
ASSLPGNTEAF
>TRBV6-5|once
ASARGGLSGELF
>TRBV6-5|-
ASSSDRVNTEAF
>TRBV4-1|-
ASSQDYGNGYT
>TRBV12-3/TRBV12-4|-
ASSLGQSDTQY
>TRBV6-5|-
ASRTRDRSTEAF
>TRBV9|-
ASSLDPGGLGGELF
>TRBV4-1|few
ASSQDLVGGYNEQF
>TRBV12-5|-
ASGFGGTGGGYT
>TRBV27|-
ASSLGPATGKNTEAF
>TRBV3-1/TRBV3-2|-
ASSQDRVTLEAF
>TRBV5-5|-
ASSLRATSNQPQH
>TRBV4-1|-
ASSQDGQGSQPQH
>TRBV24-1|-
ATSDICSRPPANQPQH
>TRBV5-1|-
ASSLGDRNYGYT
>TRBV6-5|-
AMSGEGSAGYT
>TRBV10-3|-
AITVDRDQPQH
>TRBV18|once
ASSPRIPDRGGSYEQY
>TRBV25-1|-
ASSKGFNYGYT
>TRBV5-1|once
ASSLAMRGGTGEQF
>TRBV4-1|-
ASSQSGGDYGYT
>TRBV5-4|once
ASSLSPRDETQY
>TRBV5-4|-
ASSLEGDRGREQY